These 18 T cell receptor beta chains share one sample of origin, sequenced in a study of blood T cell repertoires in COVID-19. Profiling relied on immunoSEQ multiplex PCR, and the TCRdb table lists in-frame clones only, not all of them. In the table there are about 38,000 clones, roughly 94% of which are singletons. The sample was peripheral blood. These TCRs come from a human donor with active COVID-19. The donor label of this sample is uncertain.

The chain joins TRBV29-1 to TRBJ2-1, with 9 nucleotides matching TRBD2. V trimming: 7 bases; J trimming: 4 bases; junction bases outside the gene matches: 5. Germline V gene sequence: CDR1 SQVTM, CDR2 ANQGSEA. This CDR3 spans 13 amino acids. The CDR3 spells CSAKTSGYNEQFF. Here the CDR3 DNA reads TGCAGCGCCAAGACTAGCGGATACAATGAGCAGTTCTTC.

The chain carries TRBV29-1 and TRBJ2-3, with no clear D. This CDR3 has 14 residues. Trimming took 1 base from V and 0 from J, leaving 8 bases between them. Germline V gene lookup returns CDR1 SQVTM and CDR2 ANQGSEA. CDR3 region: CSVEAGRSTDTQYF. For the CDR3, the DNA is TGCAGCGTTGAAGCGGGTAGAAGCACAGATACGCAGTATTTT.

J is TRBJ2-7 and V is TRBV28; 7 bases align to TRBD2. The V segment lost 3 bases and the J segment 7 bases; nucleotides outside the gene matches: 3. The germline CDR1 and CDR2 sequences are MDHEN and SYDVKM. The CDR3 contains 12 residues. CDR3 sequence reads: CASSFPSGEQYF. CDR3 DNA: TGTGCCAGCAGTTTCCCTAGCGGTGAGCAGTACTTC.

The chain has TRBV10-3 and TRBJ1-5; tentatively, D is TRBD1 (6 bases). V gave up 5 bases and J gave up 3 bases, with 14 bases separating them. The CDR3 has 15 residues. Germline loops: CDR1 ENHRY, CDR2 SYGVKD. The CDR3 nucleotides are TGTGCCATCAGTAAACAGGGCCCAGACAATCAGCCCCAGCATTTT. Its translation: CAISKQGPDNQPQHF.

V is TRBV5-1 and J is TRBJ1-5; 7 positions agree with TRBD1. Germline assignment: CDR1 SGHRS and CDR2 YFSETQ. This CDR3 is 14 amino acids long. With 7 bases clipped from V and 4 bases from J, the junction kept 8 bases outside the gene matches. CDR3 sequence: CASAEGTANQPQHF. CDR3 in DNA: TGCGCCAGCGCTGAGGGGACAGCAAATCAGCCCCAGCATTTT.

On this clone: Distinct nucleotide sequences in the sample also encode this CDR3. The rearrangement uses TRBV14 and TRBJ1-2, with 7 nucleotides matching TRBD1. The CDR3 is made up of 14 amino acids. The V and J ends lost 1 base and 4 bases, in that order; junction bases with no gene match: 3. The germline V gene encodes CDR1 SGHDN and CDR2 FVKESK. CDR3 bases: TGTGCCAGCAGCCAAGGGACAGGTCCCTATGGCTACACCTTC. Translating gives CASSQGTGPYGYTF.

CDR3 nucleotide sequence: TGCGCCAGCAGCTTGGTAGGGACAGGGTACACCGGGGAGCTGTTTTTT. Its protein product is CASSLVGTGYTGELFF. V is TRBV5-1 and J is TRBJ2-2, with 9 bases lining up with TRBD1. V shed 0 bases and J 3 bases; nucleotides not matched to a gene: 3. The CDR3 has 16 residues. From germline, CDR1 is SGHRS and CDR2 YFSETQ.

The chain couples TRBV19 to TRBJ1-6; possible D gene TRBD1, 5 bases. V was clipped by 7 bases and J by 2 bases, with 12 bases between them. The CDR3 contains 15 residues. Germline V lookup: CDR1 LNHDA, CDR2 SQIVND (reference sequence). CDR3 sequence (DNA): TGTGCCAGTATTTTGACAGCAACCTATAATTCACCCCTCCACTTT. It translates to CASILTATYNSPLHF.

This clone has a single count. This sequence joins TRBV5-4 and TRBJ2-3, with a tentative D call TRBD2 (5 bases). The V and J ends lost 1 base and 1 base respectively, with 13 bases between them. This CDR3 spans 16 amino acids. Germline assignment: CDR1 SGHNT and CDR2 YYREEE (reference sequence). In nucleotides, the CDR3 is TGTGCCAGCAGCTTGCCCCCACGGGGTGGCACAGATACGCAGTATTTT. Translation: CASSLPPRGGTDTQYF. Full variable domain (missing parts from reference TRBV5-4 and TRBJ2-3): ETGVTQSPTHLIKTRGQQVTLRCSSQSGHNTVSWYQQALGQGPQFIFQYYREEENGRGNFPPRFSGLQFPNYSSELNVNALELDDSALYLCASSLPPRGGTDTQYFGPGTRLTVL.

In DNA, the CDR3 is TGTGCCAGCAGCCAGGGACAGAGCGAACGGGGCTACACCTTC. Its translation: CASSQGQSERGYTF. This chain connects TRBV7-2 to TRBJ1-2; 7 nucleotides align to TRBD1. V gave up 5 bases and J gave up 8 bases; unmatched junction bases: 11. From germline, CDR1 is SGHTA and CDR2 FQGNSA. The CDR3 consists of 14 residues. The full variable domain, completed using reference TRBV7-2 and TRBJ1-2, is GAGVSQSPSNKVTEKGKDVELRCDPISGHTALYWYRQSLGQGLEFLIYFQGNSAPDKSGLPSDRFSAERTGGSVSTLTIQRTQQEDSAVYLCASSQGQSERGYTFGSGTRLTVV.

The V and J genes are TRBV2 and TRBJ1-2; D not resolved. The CDR3 is 12 amino acids. With 6 bases removed from V and 6 bases from J, the gap between germline ends came to 11 bases. Germline V gene data show CDR1 as SNHLY and CDR2 as FYNNEI. As DNA, the CDR3 is TGTGCCAGCAGGAGAGGGAACCATGGCTACACCTTC. This gives the protein CASRRGNHGYTF.

The chain links TRBV6-5 to TRBJ1-6; D is ambiguous. The CDR3 is 14 residues long. Trimming removed 8 bases at V and 7 bases at J, with 15 bases between. The germline gives CDR1 MNHEY, CDR2 SVGAGI. CDR3 residues: CASGGLGRNSPLHF. In nucleotides, the CDR3 is TGTGCCAGCGGAGGACTGGGTCGAAATTCACCCCTCCACTTT.

This clone was picked up one time. The chain recombines TRBV27 with TRBJ1-2; TRBD1 aligns across 8 bases. Trimming took 5 bases from V and 3 from J; bases not matched to a gene: 2. Germline V gene sequence: CDR1 MNHEY, CDR2 SMNVEV (reference sequence). The CDR3 extends over 13 amino acids. In nucleotides, the CDR3 is TGTGCCAGCAGTGACAGGGGTGACTATGGCTACACCTTC. Translation: CASSDRGDYGYTF.

The rearrangement uses TRBV5-4 and TRBJ2-6, with 7 bases lining up with TRBD2. This CDR3 has 18 residues. The ends lost 5 bases at V and 0 bases at J; junction bases unmatched: 11. The germline gives CDR1 SGHNT, CDR2 YYREEE (reference sequence). The CDR3 DNA follows: TGTGCCAGCAGGGGGGGAGGGGCGCCAAACTCTGGGGCCAACGTCCTGACTTTC. It yields the protein CASRGGGAPNSGANVLTF.

V gene TRBV29-1 combines with J gene TRBJ1-5; D unclear. CDR3 length: 13 amino acids. V was clipped by 4 bases and J by 0 bases, with 7 bases between them. Per the germline V gene, CDR1 is SQVTM and CDR2 is ANQGSEA. For the CDR3, the DNA is TGCAGCGTTGGGGAGAATAGCAATCAGCCCCAGCATTTT. Encoded protein: CSVGENSNQPQHF. Together with reference TRBV29-1 and TRBJ1-5, the CDR3 gives the full variable domain: SAVISQKPSRDICQRGTSLTIQCQVDSQVTMMFWYRQQPGQSLTLIATANQGSEATYESGFVIDKFPISRPNLTFSTLTVSNMSPEDSSIYLCSVGENSNQPQHFGDGTRLSIL.

The rearrangement joins TRBV5-1 to TRBJ1-2; D ambiguous. The CDR3 is made up of 13 amino acids. Germline-derived CDR1 and CDR2 are SGHRS and YFSETQ. The V and J ends lost 1 base and 7 bases respectively, with 11 bases between them. The CDR3 nucleotides are TGCGCCAGCAGCTTGTTCGAAAGCGGTGGCTACACCTTC. Translation gives CASSLFESGGYTF.

This clone was detected only once. The chain is built from TRBV10-3 and TRBJ2-7; D is perhaps TRBD2 (7 bases). Trimming pared 2 bases from V and 6 bases from J, leaving 20 bases between. Germline loops: CDR1 ENHRY, CDR2 SYGVKD. This CDR3 spans 16 amino acids. In nucleotides, the CDR3 is TGTGCCATCAGTGAGCCGAAGGGGGGGGCCCCTTGCGAGCAGTACTTC. This translates into CAISEPKGGAPCEQYF.

The chain is built from TRBV3-1 (or the pseudogene TRBV3-2) and TRBJ2-1; D possibly corresponds to TRBD2 (6 bases). The CDR3 has 16 residues. V was trimmed by 4 bases and J by 7 bases, leaving 20 bases between them. The V gene's germline CDR1 is LGHDT and CDR2 YNNKEL (reference sequence). CDR3 nucleotides: TGTGCCAGCAGCCCGACGGTGGGACTCCGCGGAAATGAGCAGTTCTTC. It specifies CASSPTVGLRGNEQFF.